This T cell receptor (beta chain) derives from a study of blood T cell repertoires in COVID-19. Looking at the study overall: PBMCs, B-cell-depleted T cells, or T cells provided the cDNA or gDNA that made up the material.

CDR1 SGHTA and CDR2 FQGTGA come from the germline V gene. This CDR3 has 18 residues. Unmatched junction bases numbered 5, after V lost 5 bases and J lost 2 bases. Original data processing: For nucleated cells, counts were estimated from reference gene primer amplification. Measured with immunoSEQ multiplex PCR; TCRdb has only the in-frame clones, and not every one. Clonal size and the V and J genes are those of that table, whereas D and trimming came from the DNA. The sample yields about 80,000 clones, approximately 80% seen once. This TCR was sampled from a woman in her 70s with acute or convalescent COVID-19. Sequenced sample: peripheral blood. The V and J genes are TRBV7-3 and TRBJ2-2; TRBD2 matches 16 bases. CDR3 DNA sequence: TGTGCCAGCAGCCCTGGGACTAGCGGGAGGGCCAACACCGGGGAGCTGTTTTTT. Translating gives CASSPGTSGRANTGELFF.